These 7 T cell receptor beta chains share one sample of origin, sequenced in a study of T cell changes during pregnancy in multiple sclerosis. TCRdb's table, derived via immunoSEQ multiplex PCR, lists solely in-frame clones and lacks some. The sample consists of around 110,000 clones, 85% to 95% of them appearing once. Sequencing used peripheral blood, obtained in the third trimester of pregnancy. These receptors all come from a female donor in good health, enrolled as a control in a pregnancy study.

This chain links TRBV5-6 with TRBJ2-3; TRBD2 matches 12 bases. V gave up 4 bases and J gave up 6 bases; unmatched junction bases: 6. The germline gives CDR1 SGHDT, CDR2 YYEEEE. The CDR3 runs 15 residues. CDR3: CASSPLAGGFDTQYF. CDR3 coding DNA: TGTGCCAGCAGCCCACTAGCGGGGGGATTTGATACGCAGTATTTT.

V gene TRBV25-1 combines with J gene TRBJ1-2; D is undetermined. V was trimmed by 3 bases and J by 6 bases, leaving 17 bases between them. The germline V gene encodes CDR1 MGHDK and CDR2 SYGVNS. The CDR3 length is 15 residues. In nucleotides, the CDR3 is TGTGCCAGCAGTGACCCCGGAAGTCAGGTCCATGGCTACACCTTC. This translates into CASSDPGSQVHGYTF.

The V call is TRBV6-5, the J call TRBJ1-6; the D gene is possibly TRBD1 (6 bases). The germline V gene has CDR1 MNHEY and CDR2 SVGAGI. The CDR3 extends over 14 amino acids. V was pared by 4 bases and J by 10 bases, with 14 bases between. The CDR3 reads CASSLAQGVSPLHF. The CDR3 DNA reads TGTGCCAGCAGTTTAGCACAGGGAGTCTCACCCCTCCACTTT.

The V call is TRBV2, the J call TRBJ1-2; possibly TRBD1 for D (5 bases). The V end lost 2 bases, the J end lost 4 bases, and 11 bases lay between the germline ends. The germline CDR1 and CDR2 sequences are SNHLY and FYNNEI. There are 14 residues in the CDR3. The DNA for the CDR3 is TGTGCCAGCAGTGAAAATGGGGCCGGCTATGGCTACACCTTC. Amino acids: CASSENGAGYGYTF.

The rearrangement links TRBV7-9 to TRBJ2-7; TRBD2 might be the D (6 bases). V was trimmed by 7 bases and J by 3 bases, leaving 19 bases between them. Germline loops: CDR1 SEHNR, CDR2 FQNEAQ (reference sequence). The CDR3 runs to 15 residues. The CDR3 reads CASTNSDQGLYEQYF. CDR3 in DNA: TGTGCCAGCACCAACTCTGATCAGGGACTCTACGAGCAGTACTTC.

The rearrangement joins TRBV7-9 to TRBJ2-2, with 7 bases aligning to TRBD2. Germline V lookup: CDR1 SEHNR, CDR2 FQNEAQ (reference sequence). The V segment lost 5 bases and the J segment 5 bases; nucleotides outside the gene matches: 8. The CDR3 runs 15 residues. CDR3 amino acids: CASSPRREGTGELFF. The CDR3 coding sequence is TGTGCCAGCAGCCCCCGCAGGGAGGGGACCGGGGAGCTGTTTTTT.

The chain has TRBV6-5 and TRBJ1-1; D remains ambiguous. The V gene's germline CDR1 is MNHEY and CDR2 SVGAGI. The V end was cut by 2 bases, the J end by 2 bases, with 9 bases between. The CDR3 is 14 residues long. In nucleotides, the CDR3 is TGTGCCAGCAGTTACCGGGCGGGTAACACTGAAGCTTTCTTT. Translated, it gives CASSYRAGNTEAFF.